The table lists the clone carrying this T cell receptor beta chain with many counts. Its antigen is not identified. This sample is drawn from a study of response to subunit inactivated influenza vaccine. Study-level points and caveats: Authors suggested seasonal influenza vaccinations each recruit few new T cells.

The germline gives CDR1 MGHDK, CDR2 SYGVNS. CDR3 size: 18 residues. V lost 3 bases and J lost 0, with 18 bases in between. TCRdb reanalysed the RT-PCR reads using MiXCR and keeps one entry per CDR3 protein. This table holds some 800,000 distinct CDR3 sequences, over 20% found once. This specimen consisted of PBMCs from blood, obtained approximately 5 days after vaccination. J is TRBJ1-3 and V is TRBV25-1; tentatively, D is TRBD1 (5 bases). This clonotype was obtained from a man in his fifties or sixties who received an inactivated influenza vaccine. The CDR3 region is CASSELYPGGSSGNTIYF. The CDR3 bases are TGTGCCAGCAGTGAGCTCTACCCCGGGGGAAGCTCTGGAAACACCATATATTTT.